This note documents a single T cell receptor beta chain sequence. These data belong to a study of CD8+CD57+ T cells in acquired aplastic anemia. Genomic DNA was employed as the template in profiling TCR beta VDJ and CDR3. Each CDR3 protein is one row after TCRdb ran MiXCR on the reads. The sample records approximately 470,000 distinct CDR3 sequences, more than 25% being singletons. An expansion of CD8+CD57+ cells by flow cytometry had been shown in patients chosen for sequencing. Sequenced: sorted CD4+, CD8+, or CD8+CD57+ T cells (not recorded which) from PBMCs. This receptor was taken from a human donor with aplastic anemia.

CDR3 sequence reads: CASSLGGLDTIYF. Written as DNA, the CDR3 is TGTGCCAGCAGCTTGGGGGGCCTGGACACCATATATTTT. V usage is TRBV7-2 and J usage is TRBJ1-3; maybe TRBD1 (6 bases). There are 13 residues in the CDR3. Trimming stripped 3 bases from V and 8 bases from J, with 11 bases between. Germline V gene sequence: CDR1 SGHTA, CDR2 FQGNSA.